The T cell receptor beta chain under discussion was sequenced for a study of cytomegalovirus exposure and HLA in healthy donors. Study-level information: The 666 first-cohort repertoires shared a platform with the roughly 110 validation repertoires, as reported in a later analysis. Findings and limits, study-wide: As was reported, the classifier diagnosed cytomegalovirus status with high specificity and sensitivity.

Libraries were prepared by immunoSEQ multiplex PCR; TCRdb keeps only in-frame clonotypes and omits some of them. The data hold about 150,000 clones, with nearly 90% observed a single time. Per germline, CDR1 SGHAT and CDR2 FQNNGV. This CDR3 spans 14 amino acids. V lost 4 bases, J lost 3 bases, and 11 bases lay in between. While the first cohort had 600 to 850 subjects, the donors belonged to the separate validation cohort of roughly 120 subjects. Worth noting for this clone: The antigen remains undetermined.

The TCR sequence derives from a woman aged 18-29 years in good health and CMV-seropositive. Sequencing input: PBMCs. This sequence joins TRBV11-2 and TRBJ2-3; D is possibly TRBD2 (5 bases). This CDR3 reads CASSSAGGTDTQYF. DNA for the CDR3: TGTGCCAGCAGCTCGGCGGGCGGGACAGATACGCAGTATTTT.